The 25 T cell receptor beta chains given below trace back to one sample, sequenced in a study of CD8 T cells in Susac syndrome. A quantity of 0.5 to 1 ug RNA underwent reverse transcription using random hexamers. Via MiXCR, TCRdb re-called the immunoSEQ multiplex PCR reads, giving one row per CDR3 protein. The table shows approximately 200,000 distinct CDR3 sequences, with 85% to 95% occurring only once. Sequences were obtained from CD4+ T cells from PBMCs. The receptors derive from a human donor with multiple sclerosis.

CDR3 sequence: CSARTRGSTDTQYF. CDR3 nucleotide sequence: TGCAGTGCTAGGACCAGGGGGAGCACAGATACGCAGTATTTT. This chain links TRBV20-1 with TRBJ2-3; 7 bases align to TRBD1. The germline V gene encodes CDR1 DFQATT and CDR2 SNEGSKA (reference sequence). V was clipped by 3 bases and J by 0 bases; unmatched bases: 3. CDR3 length: 14 residues.

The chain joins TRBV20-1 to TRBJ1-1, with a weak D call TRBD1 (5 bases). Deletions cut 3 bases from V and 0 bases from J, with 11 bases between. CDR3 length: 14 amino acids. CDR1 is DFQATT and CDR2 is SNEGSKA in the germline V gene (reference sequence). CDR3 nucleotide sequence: TGCAGTGCTAGGGCCGGGGCGGTGAACACTGAAGCTTTCTTT. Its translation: CSARAGAVNTEAFF.

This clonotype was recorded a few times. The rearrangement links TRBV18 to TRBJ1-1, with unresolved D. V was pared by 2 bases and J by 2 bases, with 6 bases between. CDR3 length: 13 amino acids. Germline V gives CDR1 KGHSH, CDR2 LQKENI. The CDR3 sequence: CASSPGTNTEAFF. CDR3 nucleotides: TGTGCCAGCTCACCAGGTACCAACACTGAAGCTTTCTTT.

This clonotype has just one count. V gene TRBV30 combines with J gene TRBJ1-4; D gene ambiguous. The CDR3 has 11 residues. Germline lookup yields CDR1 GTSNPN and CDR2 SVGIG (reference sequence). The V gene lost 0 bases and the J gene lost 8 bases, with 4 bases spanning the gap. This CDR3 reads CAWSVQEKLFF. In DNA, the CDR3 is TGTGCCTGGAGTGTACAGGAAAAACTGTTTTTT.

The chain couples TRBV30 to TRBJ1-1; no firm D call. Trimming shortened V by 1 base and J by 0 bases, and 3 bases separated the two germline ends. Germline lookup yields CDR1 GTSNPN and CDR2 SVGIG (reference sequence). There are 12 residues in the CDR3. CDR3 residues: CAWSGMNTEAFF. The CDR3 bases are TGTGCCTGGAGTGGAATGAACACTGAAGCTTTCTTT.

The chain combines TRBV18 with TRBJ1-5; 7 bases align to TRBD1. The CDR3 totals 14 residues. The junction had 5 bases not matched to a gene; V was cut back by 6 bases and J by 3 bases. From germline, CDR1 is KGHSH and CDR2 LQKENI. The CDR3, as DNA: TGTGCCAGCTCTCCCGGACAGGACAATCAGCCCCAGCATTTT. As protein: CASSPGQDNQPQHF.

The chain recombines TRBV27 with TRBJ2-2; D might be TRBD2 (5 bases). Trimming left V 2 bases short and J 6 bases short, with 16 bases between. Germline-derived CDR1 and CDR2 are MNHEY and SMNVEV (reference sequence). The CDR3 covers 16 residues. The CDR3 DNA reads TGTGCCAGCAGTTTACGAAGGGAGTATCGATCCGGGGAGCTGTTTTTT. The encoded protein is CASSLRREYRSGELFF.

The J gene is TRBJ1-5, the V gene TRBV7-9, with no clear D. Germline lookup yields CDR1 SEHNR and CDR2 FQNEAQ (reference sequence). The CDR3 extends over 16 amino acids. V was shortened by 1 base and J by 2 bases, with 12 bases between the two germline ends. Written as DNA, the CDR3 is TGTGCCAGCAGCTTAGTTTTGGGATTGGGCAATCAGCCCCAGCATTTT. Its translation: CASSLVLGLGNQPQHF. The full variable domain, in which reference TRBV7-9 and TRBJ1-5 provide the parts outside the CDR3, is DTGVSQNPRHKITKRGQNVTFRCDPISEHNRLYWYRQTLGQGPEFLTYFQNEAQLEKSRLLSDRFSAERPKGSFSTLEIQRTEQGDSAMYLCASSLVLGLGNQPQHFGDGTRLSIL.

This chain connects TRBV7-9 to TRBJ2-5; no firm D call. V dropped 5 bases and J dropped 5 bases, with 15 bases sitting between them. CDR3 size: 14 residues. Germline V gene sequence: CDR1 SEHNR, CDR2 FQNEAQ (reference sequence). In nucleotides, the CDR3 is TGTGCCAGCAGCACAACTTGGCCTGGGGAGACCCAGTACTTC. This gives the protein CASSTTWPGETQYF.

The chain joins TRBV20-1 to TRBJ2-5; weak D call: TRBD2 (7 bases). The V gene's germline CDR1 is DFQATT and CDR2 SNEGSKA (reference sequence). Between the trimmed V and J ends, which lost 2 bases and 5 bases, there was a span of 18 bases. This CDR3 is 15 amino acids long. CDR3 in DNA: TGCAGTGCTAGAATGGACGGGGGGCGTGGGGAGACCCAGTACTTC. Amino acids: CSARMDGGRGETQYF.

CDR3 protein: CASGVPNYGYTF. The CDR3 DNA reads TGTGCCAGTGGGGTCCCGAACTATGGCTACACCTTC. The J gene is TRBJ1-2, the V gene TRBV12-3 or TRBV12-4; no firm D call. V was pared by 9 bases and J by 2 bases, with 10 bases between. The CDR3 consists of 12 residues.

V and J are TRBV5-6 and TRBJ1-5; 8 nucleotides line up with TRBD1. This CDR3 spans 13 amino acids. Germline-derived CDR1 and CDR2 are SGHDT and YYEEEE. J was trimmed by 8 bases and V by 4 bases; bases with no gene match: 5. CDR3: CASSGQGMEPQHF. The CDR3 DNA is TGTGCCAGCAGCGGACAGGGTATGGAGCCCCAGCATTTT.

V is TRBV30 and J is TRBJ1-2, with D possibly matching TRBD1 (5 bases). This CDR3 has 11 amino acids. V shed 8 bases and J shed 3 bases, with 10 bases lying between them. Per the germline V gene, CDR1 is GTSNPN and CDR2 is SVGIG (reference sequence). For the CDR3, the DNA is TGTGCCCTTATGACAGACTATGGCTACACCTTC. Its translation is CALMTDYGYTF.

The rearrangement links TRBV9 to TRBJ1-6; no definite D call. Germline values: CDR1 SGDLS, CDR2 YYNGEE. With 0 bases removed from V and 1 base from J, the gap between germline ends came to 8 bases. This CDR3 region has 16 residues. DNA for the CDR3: TGTGCCAGCAGCGTAGACGGGAAGTCCTATAATTCACCCCTCCACTTT. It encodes CASSVDGKSYNSPLHF.

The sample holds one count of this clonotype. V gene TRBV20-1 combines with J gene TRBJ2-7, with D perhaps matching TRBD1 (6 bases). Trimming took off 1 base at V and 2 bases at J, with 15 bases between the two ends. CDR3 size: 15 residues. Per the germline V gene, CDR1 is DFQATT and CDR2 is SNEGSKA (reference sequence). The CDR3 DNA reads TGCAGTGCTAGAGCCCAGGGGCGGGCTCCCTACGAGCAGTACTTC. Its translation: CSARAQGRAPYEQYF.

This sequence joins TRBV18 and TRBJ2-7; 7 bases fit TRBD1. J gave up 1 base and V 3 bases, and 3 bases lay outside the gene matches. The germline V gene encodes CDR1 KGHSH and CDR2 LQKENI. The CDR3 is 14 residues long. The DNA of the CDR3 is TGTGCCAGCTCACCCGGGACAGATTCCTACGAGCAGTACGTC. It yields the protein CASSPGTDSYEQYV.

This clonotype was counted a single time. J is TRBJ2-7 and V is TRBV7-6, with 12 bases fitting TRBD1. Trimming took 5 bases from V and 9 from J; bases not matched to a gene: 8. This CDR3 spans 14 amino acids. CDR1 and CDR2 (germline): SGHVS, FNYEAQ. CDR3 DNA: TGTGCCAGCAGCCCGGGGACAGGGGGCTCCATGCAGTACTTC. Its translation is CASSPGTGGSMQYF.

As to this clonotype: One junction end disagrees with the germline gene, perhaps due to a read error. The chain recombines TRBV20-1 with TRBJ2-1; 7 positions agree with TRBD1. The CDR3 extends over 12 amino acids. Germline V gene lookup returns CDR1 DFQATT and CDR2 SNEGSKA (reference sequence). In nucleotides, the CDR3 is TGCAGTGCTAAGCCGACAGGGAATGGGCAGTTCTTC. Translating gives CSAKPTGNGQFF.

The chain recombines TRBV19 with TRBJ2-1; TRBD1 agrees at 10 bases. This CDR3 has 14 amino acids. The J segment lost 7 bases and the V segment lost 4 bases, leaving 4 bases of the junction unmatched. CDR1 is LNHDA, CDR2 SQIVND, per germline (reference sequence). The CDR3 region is CASSTGQGRNEQFF. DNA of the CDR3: TGTGCCAGTAGTACGGGACAGGGGAGGAATGAGCAGTTCTTC.

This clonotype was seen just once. The CDR3 DNA is TGCAGCGTAAACGGGGATGGGGGAAAAGGGGTCTACGAGCAGTACGTC. Amino acid sequence: CSVNGDGGKGVYEQYV. The V call is TRBV29-1, the J call TRBJ2-7; D may be TRBD1 or TRBD2 (5 bases each). The CDR3 is made up of 16 amino acids. Germline V gene sequence: CDR1 SQVTM, CDR2 ANQGSEA. The V end was cut by 6 bases, the J end by 3 bases, with 24 bases between.

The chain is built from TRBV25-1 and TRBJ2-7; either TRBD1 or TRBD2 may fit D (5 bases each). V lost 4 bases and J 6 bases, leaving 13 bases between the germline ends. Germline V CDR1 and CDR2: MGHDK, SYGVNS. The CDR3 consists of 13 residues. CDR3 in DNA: TGTGCCAGCAGTGGCCAAGGGACGCTCGAGCAGTACTTC. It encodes CASSGQGTLEQYF.

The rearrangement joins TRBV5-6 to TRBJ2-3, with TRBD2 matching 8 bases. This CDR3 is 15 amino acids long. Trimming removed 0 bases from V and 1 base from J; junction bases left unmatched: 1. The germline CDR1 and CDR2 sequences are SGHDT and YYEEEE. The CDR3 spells CASSLVSGGTDTQYF. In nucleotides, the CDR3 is TGTGCCAGCAGCTTGGTTAGCGGGGGCACAGATACGCAGTATTTT. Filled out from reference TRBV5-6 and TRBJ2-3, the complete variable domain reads DAGVTQSPTHLIKTRGQQVTLRCSPKSGHDTVSWYQQALGQGPQFIFQYYEEEERQRGNFPDRFSGHQFPNYSSELNVNALLLGDSALYLCASSLVSGGTDTQYFGPGTRLTVL.

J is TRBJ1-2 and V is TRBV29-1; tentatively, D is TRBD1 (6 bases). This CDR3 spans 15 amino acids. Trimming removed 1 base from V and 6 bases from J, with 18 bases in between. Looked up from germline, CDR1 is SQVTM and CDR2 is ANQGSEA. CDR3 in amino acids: CSVEVVGGPGDGYTF. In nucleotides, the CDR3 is TGCAGCGTTGAAGTCGTCGGGGGCCCAGGGGATGGCTACACCTTC.

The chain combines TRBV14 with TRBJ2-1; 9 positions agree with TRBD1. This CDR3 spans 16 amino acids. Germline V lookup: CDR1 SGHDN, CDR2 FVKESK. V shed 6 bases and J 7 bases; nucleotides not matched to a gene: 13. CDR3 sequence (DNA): TGTGCCAGCAGGAGAACCGGGACAGGGTCTGGAAATGAGCAGTTCTTC. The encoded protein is CASRRTGTGSGNEQFF.

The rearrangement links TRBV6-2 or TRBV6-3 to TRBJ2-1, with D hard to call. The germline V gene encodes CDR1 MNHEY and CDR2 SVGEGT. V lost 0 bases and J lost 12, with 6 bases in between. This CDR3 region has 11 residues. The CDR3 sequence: CASSYSSTQFF. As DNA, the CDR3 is TGTGCCAGCAGTTACTCGTCGACGCAGTTCTTC.